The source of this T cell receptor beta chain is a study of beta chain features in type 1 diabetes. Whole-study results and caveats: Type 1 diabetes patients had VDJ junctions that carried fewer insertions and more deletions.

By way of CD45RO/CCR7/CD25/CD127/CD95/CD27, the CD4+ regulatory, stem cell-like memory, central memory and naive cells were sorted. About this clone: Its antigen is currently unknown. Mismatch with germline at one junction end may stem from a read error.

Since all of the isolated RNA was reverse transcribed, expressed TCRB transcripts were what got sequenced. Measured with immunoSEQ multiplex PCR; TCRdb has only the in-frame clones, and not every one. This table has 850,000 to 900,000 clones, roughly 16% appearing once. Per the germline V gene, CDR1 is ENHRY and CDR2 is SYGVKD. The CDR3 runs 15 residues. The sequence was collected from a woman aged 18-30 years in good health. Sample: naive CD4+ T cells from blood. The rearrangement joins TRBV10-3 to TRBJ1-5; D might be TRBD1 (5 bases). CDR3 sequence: CASSLTVNSNQPQHF. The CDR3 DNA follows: TGTGCCAGCAGTCTGACAGTTAATAGCAATCAGCCCCAGCATTTT.